Listed below are T cell receptor beta chains from one sample, sequenced in a study of prognosis after radiotherapy for stage I lung cancer. TCRdb ran MiXCR on the multiplex PCR reads and lists one entry per CDR3 protein. Of 30,000 to 40,000 distinct CDR3 sequences in the sample, around a quarter were seen once. Material: PBMCs, obtained before or after stereotactic body radiation therapy (not recorded which). These TCRs come from a donor over 45 with non-small cell lung cancer. The CDR3 runs from the conserved cysteine through the conserved F or W. Each record gives: V gene, J gene, clone size, CDR3 length, CDR3 protein. For some rows the clone size is stated as once, few or many, or as a class when expanded; others skip it.

>TRBV13|TRBJ2-1|many|17
CASSLDAGLAGDNEQFF
>TRBV20-1|TRBJ2-3|-|16
CSGSKRGGGAPDTQYF
>TRBV30|TRBJ1-5|-|16
CAWSVKTPRSNQPQHF
>TRBV27|TRBJ1-6|-|11
CARASVSPLHF
>TRBV2|TRBJ2-3|many|16
CASSPLLGTGTDTQYF
>TRBV29-1|TRBJ1-5|many|13
CSVGGSGTTTQHF
>TRBV12-3/TRBV12-4|TRBJ1-3|many|12
CASSVEGNTIYF
>TRBV27|TRBJ1-5|-|17
CASSTDRGGRGNQPQHF
>TRBV2|TRBJ1-5|many|14
CASRGVVGTQPQHF
>TRBV20-1|TRBJ1-2|-|13
CSAPTGGNYGYTF
>TRBV7-9|TRBJ2-6|many|16
CASSGMEGGGANVLTF
>TRBV7-8|TRBJ2-7|many|15
CASSLSNRDQGEQYF
>TRBV19|TRBJ1-2|-|16
CVSSSIPGQGFDGYTF
>TRBV20-1|TRBJ1-1|many|17
CSAREEEAAWWNTEAFF
>TRBV6-1|TRBJ2-3|many|11
CATELKDTQYF
>TRBV12-3/TRBV12-4|TRBJ2-3|many|14
CASSFLAGADTQYF
>TRBV20-1|TRBJ1-1|many|14
CSAPGDSAGTEAFF
>TRBV30|TRBJ2-5|many|13
CAWRSGRQETQYF
>TRBV3-1|TRBJ2-2|many|18
CASSQGYPSGTNPGELFF
>TRBV19|TRBJ1-1|-|11
CASSIGYKAFF
>TRBV28|TRBJ1-1|-|16
CASSYIKTVRSLEAFF
>TRBV5-1|TRBJ1-1|many|15
CASSFGGLDSTEAFF
>TRBV15|TRBJ2-7|many|16
CATSKGREGLNYEQYF